This passage covers 28 T cell receptor beta chains from one sample sequenced in a study of shared clonotypes between healthy human individuals. Only in-frame clones appear in the TCRdb table, and some are missing; sequencing was by immunoSEQ multiplex PCR. This sample carries about 1.1 million clones, 77% of them seen once, and the ten largest clones take over 0.8%. The sample comprised memory CD4+ T cells from PBMCs. Subset specified: CD45RA-negative fraction. The source of these receptors is a young man in good health. Some clones in this sample may be carry-over from other donors' samples.

This chain links TRBV11-2 with TRBJ2-1, with TRBD2 matching 10 bases. Germline V gives CDR1 SGHAT, CDR2 FQNNGV. This CDR3 is 14 amino acids long. The ends lost 5 bases at V and 6 bases at J; junction bases unmatched: 4. For the CDR3, the DNA is TGTGCCAGCAGCCCTAGCGGGAGTCGCAATGAGCAGTTCTTC. It yields the protein CASSPSGSRNEQFF.

This sequence joins TRBV5-8 and TRBJ1-2, with 7 bases lining up with TRBD1. V lost 6 bases to trimming and J lost 4 bases; unmatched junction nucleotides: 9. The CDR3 consists of 14 residues. In germline, CDR1 is SGHTS, CDR2 YDEGEE. The CDR3 coding sequence is TGTGCCAGCAATCAGGACAGGAATTTCTATGGCTACACCTTC. Translating it yields CASNQDRNFYGYTF.

The chain carries TRBV5-8 and TRBJ1-5; TRBD1 matches 10 bases. V was clipped by 4 bases and J by 5 bases; unmatched bases: 6. The CDR3 spans 15 residues. Germline CDR1 SGHTS, CDR2 YDEGEE. DNA for the CDR3: TGTGCCAGCAGCCCAGGGACAGGGGTTGATCAGCCCCAGCATTTT. Encoded protein: CASSPGTGVDQPQHF.

Notes on this clone: Other DNA sequences in this specimen translate into the identical CDR3. The rearrangement links TRBV27 to TRBJ2-7; D gene uncertain. V lost 6 bases and J 3 bases, leaving 6 bases between the germline ends. The CDR3 has 11 amino acids. Per germline, CDR1 MNHEY and CDR2 SMNVEV (reference sequence). The CDR3 coding sequence is TGTGCCAGCAGCGATCTCTACGAGCAGTACTTC. Its protein is CASSDLYEQYF.

V and J are TRBV7-8 and TRBJ1-1, with no clear D. There are 11 residues in the CDR3. Germline-derived CDR1 and CDR2 are SGHVS and FQNEAQ. V was trimmed by 5 bases and J by 7 bases, leaving 8 bases between them. CDR3 sequence (DNA): TGTGCCAGCAGCCGAGAAGTTGAAGCTTTCTTT. It is translated as CASSREVEAFF. The full variable domain, its missing parts supplied by reference TRBV7-8 and TRBJ1-1, is GAGVSQSPRYKVAKRGQDVALRCDPISGHVSLFWYQQALGQGPEFLTYFQNEAQLDKSGLPSDRFFAERPEGSVSTLKIQRTQQEDSAVYLCASSREVEAFFGQGTRLTVV.

Turning to this clone: The germline gene is not matched at one end of the junction; a read error may be the cause. This CDR3 is also generated by other DNA sequences in the sample. The chain carries TRBV28 and TRBJ1-1; D unresolved. CDR3 length: 13 amino acids. The germline V gene encodes CDR1 MDHEN and CDR2 SYDVKM. CDR3 sequence reads: CASSPLRLTEAFF. CDR3 sequence (DNA): TGCGCCAGCAGTCCGCTACGGTTGACTGAAGCTTTCTTT.

The V and J genes are TRBV6-6 and TRBJ1-5; no clear D gene. The CDR3 is 13 amino acids. Germline V gene lookup returns CDR1 MNHNY and CDR2 SVGAGI (reference sequence). The ends were cut back, 6 bases at V and 6 bases at J, with 12 bases in the middle. The CDR3 DNA is TGTGCCAGCAGGGGATTGGAGGTTCAGCCCCAGCATTTT. This gives the protein CASRGLEVQPQHF.

A few counts support this clone. This sample also contains other DNA sequences that code for the same CDR3. The CDR3 loop reads CASSQGTFYEQYF. CDR3 nucleotide sequence: TGCGCCAGCAGCCAAGGGACTTTCTACGAGCAGTACTTC. This chain joins TRBV5-1 and TRBJ2-7, with D possibly matching TRBD2 (6 bases). Germline V CDR1 and CDR2: SGHRS, YFSETQ. The CDR3 runs 13 residues. V was shortened by 4 bases and J by 3 bases, with 11 bases between the two germline ends.

The chain carries TRBV29-1 and TRBJ2-2; the D gene could be TRBD1 or TRBD2 (5 bases each). V lost 4 bases and J 4 bases, leaving 13 bases between the germline ends. There are 14 residues in the CDR3. CDR1 SQVTM and CDR2 ANQGSEA come from the germline V gene. CDR3 DNA: TGCAGCGTTGCAGGGACGGCGAGCACCGGGGAGCTGTTTTTT. Its translation is CSVAGTASTGELFF.

This chain links TRBV5-1 with TRBJ2-7; D unclear. The CDR3 extends over 14 amino acids. The V gene's germline CDR1 is SGHRS and CDR2 YFSETQ. V was trimmed by 4 bases and J by 5 bases, leaving 16 bases between them. For the CDR3, the DNA is TGCGCCAGCAGCCTCAGTTGGGCTCAGGACGAGCAGTACTTC. Translated, it gives CASSLSWAQDEQYF.

This chain joins TRBV5-5 and TRBJ2-7, with 11 bases that match TRBD2. The CDR3 loop spans 16 amino acids. Unmatched junction bases numbered 7, after V lost 4 bases and J lost 1 base. Per the germline V gene, CDR1 is SGHKS and CDR2 is YYEKEE (reference sequence). CDR3 amino acids: CASSPGRTSGSYEQYF. CDR3 DNA sequence: TGTGCCAGCAGCCCGGGAAGGACTAGCGGGTCCTACGAGCAGTACTTC.

The rearrangement links TRBV14 to TRBJ1-1; D is uncertain. The CDR3 spans 13 residues. Germline V CDR1 and CDR2: SGHDN, FVKESK. The V and J ends lost 4 bases and 5 bases respectively, with 11 bases between them. CDR3 amino acids: CASSLRVGTEAFF. The CDR3 region has the DNA TGTGCCAGCAGCCTTCGGGTCGGGACTGAAGCTTTCTTT. Full variable domain (missing parts from reference TRBV14 and TRBJ1-1): EAGVTQFPSHSVIEKGQTVTLRCDPISGHDNLYWYRRVMGKEIKFLLHFVKESKQDESGMPNNRFLAERTGGTYSTLKVQPAELEDSGVYFCASSLRVGTEAFFGQGTRLTVV.

The V call is TRBV5-1, the J call TRBJ1-3; D not resolved. Trimming shortened V by 0 bases and J by 5 bases, and 9 bases separated the two germline ends. This CDR3 region has 14 residues. Germline V lookup: CDR1 SGHRS, CDR2 YFSETQ. The CDR3 bases are TGCGCCAGCAGCTTGGCCCCAGAGAGAAACACCATATATTTT. Its translation is CASSLAPERNTIYF.

The CDR3 protein is CATSPGGTDTQYF. The CDR3 DNA reads as TGTGCCACCAGCCCAGGGGGGACAGATACGCAGTATTTT. The rearrangement joins TRBV15 to TRBJ2-3; the D gene is possibly TRBD1 (7 bases). The CDR3 consists of 13 residues. V gave up 5 bases and J gave up 3 bases, with 9 bases separating them. In germline, CDR1 is LNHNV, CDR2 YYDKDF (reference sequence).

This chain joins TRBV5-1 and TRBJ2-7, with TRBD2 matching 10 bases. Trimming at V came to 4 bases and at J to 4 bases, leaving 8 bases not matched to a gene. CDR3 size: 15 residues. Germline CDR1 and CDR2: SGHRS and YFSETQ. The CDR3 reads CASSLGLAGVYEQYF. For the CDR3, the DNA is TGCGCCAGCAGCCTCGGGCTAGCGGGAGTATACGAGCAGTACTTC.

This clone was found many times. The genes are TRBV5-1 and TRBJ1-2, with TRBD1 identical over 8 bases. Trimming cost V 4 bases and J 0 bases; bases outside gene matches: 11. CDR1 and CDR2 (germline): SGHRS, YFSETQ. The CDR3 contains 17 residues. CDR3 residues: CASSAGTGSLPNYGYTF. CDR3 DNA sequence: TGCGCCAGCAGCGCCGGGACAGGCTCCCTCCCTAACTATGGCTACACCTTC.

The chain uses TRBV2 and TRBJ2-1, with D possibly being TRBD2 (5 bases). Germline assignment: CDR1 SNHLY and CDR2 FYNNEI. Trimming stripped 0 bases from V and 10 bases from J, with 16 bases between. The CDR3 is made up of 15 amino acids. The DNA of the CDR3 is TGTGCCAGCAGTGAAGCGGGAGCGCTTACCGCCGAGCAGTTCTTC. Its translation is CASSEAGALTAEQFF.

This chain connects TRBV6-5 to TRBJ1-2; 7 bases align to TRBD1. The CDR3 contains 14 residues. The V segment lost 3 bases and the J segment 7 bases; nucleotides outside the gene matches: 8. From germline, CDR1 is MNHEY and CDR2 SVGAGI. The CDR3 DNA is TGTGCCAGCAGTTATAATAGGGGGCCGGGTGGCTACACCTTC. It specifies CASSYNRGPGGYTF.

This chain uses TRBV30 with TRBJ2-2; D uncertain. Germline V gene data show CDR1 as GTSNPN and CDR2 as SVGIG (reference sequence). The V gene lost 3 bases and the J gene lost 2 bases, with 7 bases spanning the gap. There are 13 residues in the CDR3. This CDR3 is CAWRKGNTGELFF. CDR3 DNA sequence: TGTGCCTGGAGGAAGGGAAACACCGGGGAGCTGTTTTTT.

The V gene is TRBV11-3, the J gene TRBJ2-1; D may be TRBD2 (5 bases). The CDR3 totals 16 residues. Trimming stripped 0 bases from V and 7 bases from J, with 16 bases between. Germline V gene lookup returns CDR1 SGHNT and CDR2 YENEEA. CDR3 nucleotides: TGTGCCAGCAGCTTAGATAGAGAGAGGGAGTATAATGAGCAGTTCTTC. It encodes CASSLDREREYNEQFF.

The chain carries TRBV30 and TRBJ2-2; TRBD2 aligns across 12 bases. The germline V gene encodes CDR1 GTSNPN and CDR2 SVGIG (reference sequence). V lost 0 bases and J lost 5; bases outside the gene matches: 13. This CDR3 comprises 19 residues. DNA for the CDR3: TGTGCCTGGAGTGTATCGCTAGCGGGAGGGCGTAGGTTTACCGGGGAGCTGTTTTTT. Its translation: CAWSVSLAGGRRFTGELFF.

V and J are TRBV5-4 and TRBJ2-5; 10 positions match TRBD2. The CDR3 has 16 residues. Germline V gene sequence: CDR1 SGHNT, CDR2 YYREEE (reference sequence). With V trimmed by 4 bases and J by 1 base, 7 bases remained unmatched. The CDR3 bases are TGTGCCAGCAGCCCAGGACTAGCGGCGTTCCAAGAGACCCAGTACTTC. This translates into CASSPGLAAFQETQYF.

The J gene is TRBJ2-7, the V gene TRBV7-6, with D unresolved. V lost 4 bases and J lost 7, with 20 bases in between. Germline values: CDR1 SGHVS, CDR2 FNYEAQ. The CDR3 is made up of 15 amino acids. The CDR3 is CASSSDVGGYGEQYF. Here the CDR3 DNA reads TGTGCCAGCAGCTCAGACGTGGGTGGCTATGGGGAGCAGTACTTC.

V and J are TRBV6-6 and TRBJ1-5, with 7 bases aligning to TRBD1. Germline lookup yields CDR1 MNHNY and CDR2 SVGAGI (reference sequence). CDR3 length equals 14 residues. V gave up 5 bases and J gave up 3 bases; unmatched junction bases: 4. This chain's CDR3 is CASSAQGNNQPQHF. The DNA for the CDR3 is TGTGCCAGCAGTGCACAGGGGAACAATCAGCCCCAGCATTTT.

This chain joins TRBV10-1 and TRBJ2-7; D is possibly TRBD1 or TRBD2 (5 bases each). The CDR3 runs to 13 residues. The V gene's germline CDR1 is WNHNN and CDR2 SYGVQD (reference sequence). Trimming took off 4 bases at V and 6 bases at J, with 13 bases between the two ends. The CDR3: CASSGGAKAEQYF. Written as DNA, the CDR3 is TGCGCCAGCAGTGGAGGGGCGAAAGCCGAGCAGTACTTC.

The gene calls are TRBV6-4 and TRBJ2-3; D tentatively reads TRBD1 or TRBD2 (5 bases each). V was cut by 4 bases and J by 8 bases, with 16 bases left in between. CDR1 and CDR2 (germline): MRHNA, SNTAGT. There are 14 residues in the CDR3. The CDR3 DNA sequence: TGTGCCAGCAGTGTCCAGGGCCCCAGCGGTACGCAGTATTTT. Protein sequence: CASSVQGPSGTQYF.

To note about this clone: With a much larger clone just one base away, this may be a read error. Distinct nucleotide sequences in the sample also encode this CDR3. The DNA of the CDR3 is TGTGCCAGCAGTTTGAATAGGTACAATGAGCAGTTCTTC. Translating it yields CASSLNRYNEQFF. This rearrangement joins TRBV27 to TRBJ2-1; D ambiguous. This CDR3 contains 13 residues. V lost 3 bases and J lost 4, with 7 bases in between. Germline V gene lookup returns CDR1 MNHEY and CDR2 SMNVEV (reference sequence).

The chain employs TRBV19 and TRBJ2-2, with TRBD1 identical over 10 bases. The CDR3 length is 15 residues. Germline CDR1 and CDR2: LNHDA and SQIVND (reference sequence). Trimming removed 5 bases from V and 8 bases from J; junction bases left unmatched: 8. As DNA, the CDR3 is TGTGCCAGTAGTTCCGTGACAGGGGGCATAGGGGAGCTGTTTTTT. Protein product: CASSSVTGGIGELFF.